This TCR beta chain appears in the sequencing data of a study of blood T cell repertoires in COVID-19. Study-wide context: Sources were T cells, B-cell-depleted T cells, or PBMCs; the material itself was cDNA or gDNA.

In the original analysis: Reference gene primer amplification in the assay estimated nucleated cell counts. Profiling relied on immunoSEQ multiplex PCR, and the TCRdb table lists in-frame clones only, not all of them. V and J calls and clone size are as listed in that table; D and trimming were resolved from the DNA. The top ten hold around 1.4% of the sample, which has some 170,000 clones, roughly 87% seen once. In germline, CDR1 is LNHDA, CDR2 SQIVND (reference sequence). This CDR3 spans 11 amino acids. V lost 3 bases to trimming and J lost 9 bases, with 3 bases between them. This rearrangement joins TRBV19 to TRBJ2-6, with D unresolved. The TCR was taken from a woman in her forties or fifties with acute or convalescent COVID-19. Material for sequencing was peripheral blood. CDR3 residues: CASSISNVLTF. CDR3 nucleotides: TGTGCCAGTAGTATTAGCAACGTCCTGACTTTC.